The T cell receptor (beta chain) under discussion was sequenced for a study of blood T cells in healthy people across ages. PCR was performed a second time for about 6 to 12 cycles using a sample-barcoded 5' primer and a J-beta primer mix. Each cDNA molecule was tagged by a template-switch adaptor that had 12 random nucleotides. One entry per CDR3 protein, called by TCRdb with MiXCR from the 5' RACE reads. The profile shows some 1.6 million distinct CDR3 sequences, 30% to 35% of them singletons. The donors, aged about 6 to 90, were healthy Caucasians from Russia. Each sample yielded at least 6 million isolated PBMCs. Germline CDR1 KGHDR, CDR2 SFDVKD. The CDR3 consists of 14 residues. Germline trimming cut 3 bases from V and 5 bases from J; bases unmatched to any gene: 2.

The sample comprised blood. The source is a woman in her 30s in good health. The chain employs TRBV24-1 and TRBJ2-1; 8 bases map to TRBD2. The CDR3, as DNA: TGTGCCACCAGTGATCCGACTAGCGACAATGAGCAGTTCTTC. It specifies CATSDPTSDNEQFF.